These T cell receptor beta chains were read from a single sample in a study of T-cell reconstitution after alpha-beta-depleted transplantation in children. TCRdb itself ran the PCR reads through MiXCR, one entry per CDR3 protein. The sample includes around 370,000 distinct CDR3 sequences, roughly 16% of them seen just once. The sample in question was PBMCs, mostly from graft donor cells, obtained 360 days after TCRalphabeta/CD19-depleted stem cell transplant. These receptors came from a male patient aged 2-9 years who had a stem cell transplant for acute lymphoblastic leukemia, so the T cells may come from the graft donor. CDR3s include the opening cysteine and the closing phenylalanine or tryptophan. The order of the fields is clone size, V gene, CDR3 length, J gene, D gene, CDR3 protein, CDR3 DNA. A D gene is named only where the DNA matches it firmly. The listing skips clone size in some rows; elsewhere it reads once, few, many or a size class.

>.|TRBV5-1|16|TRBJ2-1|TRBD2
CASSLRLAGGLNEQFF
TGCGCCAGCAGCTTGAGGTTGGCGGGAGGGTTGAATGAGCAGTTCTTC
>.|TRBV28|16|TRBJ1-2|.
CASSLPYDTGPHDYTF
TGTGCCAGCAGTTTACCCTACGACACGGGACCGCATGACTACACCTTC
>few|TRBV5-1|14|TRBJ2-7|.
CASSFLQGTYEQYF
TGCGCCAGCAGCTTTCTTCAGGGAACCTACGAGCAGTACTTC
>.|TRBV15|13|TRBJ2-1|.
CATSRDSPNEQFF
TGTGCCACCAGCAGAGATAGCCCCAATGAGCAGTTCTTC
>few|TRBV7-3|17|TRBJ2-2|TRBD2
CASPELWAGGNTGELFF
TGTGCCAGCCCCGAGTTGTGGGCGGGAGGCAACACCGGGGAGCTGTTTTTT
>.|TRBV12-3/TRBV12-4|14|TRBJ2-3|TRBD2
CASSPGLVPDTQYF
TGTGCCAGCAGTCCCGGACTAGTCCCGGATACGCAGTATTTT
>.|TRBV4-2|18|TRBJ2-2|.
CASSQEPRLATNTGELFF
TGTGCCAGCAGCCAAGAGCCCCGGCTAGCGACGAACACCGGGGAGCTGTTTTTT
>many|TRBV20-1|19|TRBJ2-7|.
CSASGQGKREGLPFYEQYF
TGCAGTGCTTCGGGACAGGGCAAGCGGGAGGGCCTCCCATTCTACGAGCAGTACTTC
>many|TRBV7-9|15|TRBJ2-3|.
CASSYSGPSTDTQYF
TGTGCCAGCAGCTATTCCGGGCCCTCCACAGATACGCAGTATTTT
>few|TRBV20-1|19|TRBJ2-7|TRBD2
CSARPTPASGRASSYEQYF
TGCAGTGCTAGACCGACCCCGGCTAGCGGGAGGGCTAGCTCCTACGAGCAGTACTTC
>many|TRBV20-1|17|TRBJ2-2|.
CSARDQGKRANTGELFF
TGCAGTGCTAGAGATCAGGGGAAGCGGGCGAACACCGGGGAGCTGTTTTTT
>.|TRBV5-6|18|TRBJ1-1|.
CASSFPSRAGAMNTEAFF
TGTGCCAGCAGCTTTCCCTCCAGGGCAGGGGCAATGAACACTGAAGCTTTCTTT
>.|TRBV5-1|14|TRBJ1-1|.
CASSPRDIRAEAFF
TGCGCCAGCAGCCCTAGGGACATACGCGCTGAAGCTTTCTTT
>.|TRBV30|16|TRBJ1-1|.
CAWERSRVLGNTEAFF
TGTGCCTGGGAGCGGAGCCGGGTTTTGGGGAACACTGAAGCTTTCTTT
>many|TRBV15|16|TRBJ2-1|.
CATSGLRVGPNNEQFF
TGTGCCACCAGCGGCCTTCGGGTAGGACCAAACAATGAGCAGTTCTTC
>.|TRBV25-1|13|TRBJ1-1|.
CASSNAGNTEAFF
TGTGCCAGCAGTAATGCGGGGAACACTGAAGCTTTCTTT
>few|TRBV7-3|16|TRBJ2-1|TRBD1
CASSPSTRQGWNEQFF
TGTGCCAGCAGCCCCTCCACCCGACAGGGGTGGAATGAGCAGTTCTTC
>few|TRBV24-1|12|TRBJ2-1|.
CATRAWNNEQFF
TGTGCCACTCGTGCTTGGAACAATGAGCAGTTCTTC
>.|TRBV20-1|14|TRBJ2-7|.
CSARGRQITYEQYF
TGCAGTGCTAGAGGGAGACAAATAACCTACGAGCAGTACTTC
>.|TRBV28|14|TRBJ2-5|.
CASSQQGGVETQYF
TGTGCCAGCAGTCAACAGGGAGGTGTCGAGACCCAGTACTTC
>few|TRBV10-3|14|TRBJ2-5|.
CAISESRNRETQYF
TGTGCCATCAGTGAGTCTCGCAATCGAGAGACCCAGTACTTC
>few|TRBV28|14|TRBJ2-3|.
CASRVGTRTDTQYF
TGTGCCAGCAGGGTCGGGACACGCACAGATACGCAGTATTTT
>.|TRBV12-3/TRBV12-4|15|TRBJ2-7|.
CASSRRGVRVYEQYF
TGTGCCAGCAGTCGACGAGGGGTTAGGGTCTACGAGCAGTACTTC
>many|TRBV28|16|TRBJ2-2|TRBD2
CASTKLAGVNTGELFF
TGTGCCAGCACCAAACTAGCGGGAGTGAACACCGGGGAGCTGTTTTTT
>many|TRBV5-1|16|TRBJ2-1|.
CASSLGGGSSYNEQFF
TGCGCCAGCAGCTTGGGGGGTGGTAGCTCCTACAATGAGCAGTTCTTC
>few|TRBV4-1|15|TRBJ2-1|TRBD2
CASSHGAGEYNEQFF
TGCGCCAGCAGCCATGGAGCGGGAGAGTACAATGAGCAGTTCTTC
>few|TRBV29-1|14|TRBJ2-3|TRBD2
CSVRWLAVTDTQYF
TGCAGCGTTAGGTGGCTAGCGGTCACAGATACGCAGTATTTT
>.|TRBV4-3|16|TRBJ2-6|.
CASSQGDTSGANVLTF
TGCGCCAGCAGCCAAGGTGACACTTCTGGGGCCAACGTCCTGACTTTC
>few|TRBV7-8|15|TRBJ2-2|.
CASSATGEGAGELFF
TGTGCCAGCAGCGCCACAGGGGAGGGGGCCGGGGAGCTGTTTTTT
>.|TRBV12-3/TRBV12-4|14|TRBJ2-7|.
CASSRGTGSYEQYF
TGTGCCAGCAGTCGCGGGACGGGATCCTACGAGCAGTACTTC
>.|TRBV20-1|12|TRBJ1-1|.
CSARGTRTEAFF
TGCAGTGCTAGGGGGACGCGCACTGAAGCTTTCTTT
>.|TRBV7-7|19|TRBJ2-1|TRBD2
CASSLAERPSGSRDNEQFF
TGTGCTAGCAGCTTAGCGGAAAGGCCTAGCGGGAGCCGGGACAATGAGCAGTTCTTC
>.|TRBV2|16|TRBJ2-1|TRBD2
CASSEATSGPYNEQFF
TGTGCCAGCAGTGAAGCCACTAGCGGCCCCTACAATGAGCAGTTCTTC